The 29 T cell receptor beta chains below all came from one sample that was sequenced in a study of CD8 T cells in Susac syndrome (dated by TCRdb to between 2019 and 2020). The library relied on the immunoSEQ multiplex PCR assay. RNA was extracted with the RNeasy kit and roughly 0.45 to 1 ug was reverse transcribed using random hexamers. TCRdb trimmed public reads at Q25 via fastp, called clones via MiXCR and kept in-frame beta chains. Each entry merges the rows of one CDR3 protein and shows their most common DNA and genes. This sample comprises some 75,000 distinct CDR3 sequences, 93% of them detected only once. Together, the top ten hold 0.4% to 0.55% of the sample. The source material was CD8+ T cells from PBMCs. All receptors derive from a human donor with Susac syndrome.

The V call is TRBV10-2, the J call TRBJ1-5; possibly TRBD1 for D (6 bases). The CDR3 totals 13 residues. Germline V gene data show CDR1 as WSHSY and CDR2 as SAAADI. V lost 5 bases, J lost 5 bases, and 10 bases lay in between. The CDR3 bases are TGCGCCAGCAGTCTTGGACAGCATCAGCCCCAGCATTTT. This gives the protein CASSLGQHQPQHF.

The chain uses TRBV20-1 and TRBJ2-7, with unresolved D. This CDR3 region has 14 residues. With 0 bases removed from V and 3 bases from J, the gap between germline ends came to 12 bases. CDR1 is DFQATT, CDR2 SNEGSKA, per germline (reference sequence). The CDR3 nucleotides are TGCAGTGCTAGAGATCAGGTGGGATACTACGAGCAGTACTTC. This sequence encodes CSARDQVGYYEQYF.

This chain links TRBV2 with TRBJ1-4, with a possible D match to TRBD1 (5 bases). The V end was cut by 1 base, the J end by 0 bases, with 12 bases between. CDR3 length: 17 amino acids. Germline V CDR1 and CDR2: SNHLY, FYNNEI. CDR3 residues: CASSEGRGGPTNEKLFF. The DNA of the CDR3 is TGTGCCAGCAGTGAAGGAAGGGGTGGCCCAACTAATGAAAAACTGTTTTTT. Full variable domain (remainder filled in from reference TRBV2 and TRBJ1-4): EPEVTQTPSHQVTQMGQEVILRCVPISNHLYFYWYRQILGQKVEFLVSFYNNEISEKSEIFDDQFSVERPDGSNFTLKIRSTKLEDSAMYFCASSEGRGGPTNEKLFFGSGTQLSVL.

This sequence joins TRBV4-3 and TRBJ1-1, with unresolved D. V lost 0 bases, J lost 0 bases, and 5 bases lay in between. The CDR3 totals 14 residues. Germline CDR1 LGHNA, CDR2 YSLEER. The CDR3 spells CASSQDRVNTEAFF. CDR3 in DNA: TGCGCCAGCAGCCAAGATCGGGTGAACACTGAAGCTTTCTTT.

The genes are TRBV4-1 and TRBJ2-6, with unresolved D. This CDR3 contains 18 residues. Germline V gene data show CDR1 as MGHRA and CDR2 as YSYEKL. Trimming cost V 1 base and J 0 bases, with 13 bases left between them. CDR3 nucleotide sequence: TGCGCCAGCAGCCAAGCAGCCGGGTCCGTCTCTGGGGCCAACGTCCTGACTTTC. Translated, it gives CASSQAAGSVSGANVLTF.

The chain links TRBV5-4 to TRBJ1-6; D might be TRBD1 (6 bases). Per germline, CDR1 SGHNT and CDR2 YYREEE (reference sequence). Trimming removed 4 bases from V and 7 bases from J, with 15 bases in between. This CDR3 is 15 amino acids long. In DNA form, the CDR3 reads TGTGCCAGCAGCGGAGGGGGGCTTGGAAATTCACCCCTCCACTTT. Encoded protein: CASSGGGLGNSPLHF.

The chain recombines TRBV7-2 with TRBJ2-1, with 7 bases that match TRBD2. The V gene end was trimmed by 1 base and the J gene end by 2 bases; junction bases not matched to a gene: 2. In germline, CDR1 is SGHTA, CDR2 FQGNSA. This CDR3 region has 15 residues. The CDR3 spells CASSLEAGPYNEQFF. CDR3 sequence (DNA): TGTGCCAGCAGCTTAGAAGCGGGGCCCTACAATGAGCAGTTCTTC.

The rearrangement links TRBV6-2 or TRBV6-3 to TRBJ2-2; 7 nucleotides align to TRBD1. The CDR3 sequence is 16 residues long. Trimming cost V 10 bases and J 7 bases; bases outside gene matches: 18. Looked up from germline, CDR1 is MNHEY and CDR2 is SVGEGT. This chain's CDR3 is CATRRFRDSLSGELFF. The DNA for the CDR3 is TGTGCCACGCGGAGATTTAGGGACAGTCTGAGCGGGGAGCTGTTTTTT.

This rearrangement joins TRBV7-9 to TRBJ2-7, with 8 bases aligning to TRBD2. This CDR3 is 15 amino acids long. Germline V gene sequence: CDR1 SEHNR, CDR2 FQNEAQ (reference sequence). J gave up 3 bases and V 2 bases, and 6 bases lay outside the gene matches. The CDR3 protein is CASSLLGAGVYEQYF. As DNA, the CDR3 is TGTGCCAGCAGCTTACTGGGAGCGGGAGTCTACGAGCAGTACTTC.

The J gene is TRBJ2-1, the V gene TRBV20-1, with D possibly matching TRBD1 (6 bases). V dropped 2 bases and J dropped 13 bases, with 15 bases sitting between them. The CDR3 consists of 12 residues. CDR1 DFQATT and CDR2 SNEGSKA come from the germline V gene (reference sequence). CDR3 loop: CSARHTGREQFF. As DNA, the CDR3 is TGCAGTGCTAGACATACAGGGAGAGAACAGTTCTTC.

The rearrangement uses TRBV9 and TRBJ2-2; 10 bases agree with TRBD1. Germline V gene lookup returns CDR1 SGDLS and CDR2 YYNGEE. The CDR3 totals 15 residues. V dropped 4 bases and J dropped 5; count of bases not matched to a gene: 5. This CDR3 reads CASSSRDRGTGELFF. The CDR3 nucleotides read TGTGCCAGCAGCTCCCGGGACAGGGGTACCGGGGAGCTGTTTTTT.

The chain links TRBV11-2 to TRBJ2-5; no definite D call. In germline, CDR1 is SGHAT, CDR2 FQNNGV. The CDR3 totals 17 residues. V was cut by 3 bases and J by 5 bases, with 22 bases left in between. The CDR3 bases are TGTGCCAGCAGCTTGGGCCTATGGGTTGGGGTTACGGAGACCCAGTACTTC. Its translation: CASSLGLWVGVTETQYF.

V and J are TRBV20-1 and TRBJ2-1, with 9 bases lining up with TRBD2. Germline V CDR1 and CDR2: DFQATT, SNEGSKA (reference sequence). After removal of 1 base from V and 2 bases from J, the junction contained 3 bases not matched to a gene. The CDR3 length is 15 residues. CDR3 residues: CSARAIAGAYNEQFF. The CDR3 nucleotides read TGCAGTGCTAGAGCGATAGCGGGAGCCTACAATGAGCAGTTCTTC.

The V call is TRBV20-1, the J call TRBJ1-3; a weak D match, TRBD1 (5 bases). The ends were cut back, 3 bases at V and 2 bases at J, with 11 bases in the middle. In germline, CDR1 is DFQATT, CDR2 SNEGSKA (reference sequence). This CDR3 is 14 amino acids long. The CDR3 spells CSASRRDPGNTIYF. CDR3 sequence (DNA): TGCAGTGCTAGTAGGAGGGACCCTGGAAACACCATATATTTT.

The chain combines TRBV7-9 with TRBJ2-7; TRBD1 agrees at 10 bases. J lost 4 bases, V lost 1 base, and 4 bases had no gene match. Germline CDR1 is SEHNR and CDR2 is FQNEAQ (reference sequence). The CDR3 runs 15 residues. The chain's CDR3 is CASSLVRDRGYEQYF. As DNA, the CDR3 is TGTGCCAGCAGCTTAGTTCGGGACAGGGGTTACGAGCAGTACTTC.

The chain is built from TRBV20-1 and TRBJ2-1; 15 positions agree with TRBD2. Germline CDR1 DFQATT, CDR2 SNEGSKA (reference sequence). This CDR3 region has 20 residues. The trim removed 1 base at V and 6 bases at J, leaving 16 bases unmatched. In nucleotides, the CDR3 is TGCAGTGCTAGAGGTACCCCGGGACTAGCGGGAGGTTGGACGGTCAATGAGCAGTTCTTC. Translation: CSARGTPGLAGGWTVNEQFF.

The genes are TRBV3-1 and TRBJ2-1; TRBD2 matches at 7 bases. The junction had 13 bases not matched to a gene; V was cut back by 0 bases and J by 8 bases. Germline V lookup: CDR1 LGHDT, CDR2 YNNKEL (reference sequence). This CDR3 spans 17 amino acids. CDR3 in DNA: TGTGCCAGCAGCCAAGATCGGGGGACTAACAGCGGGGATGAGCAGTTCTTC. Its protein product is CASSQDRGTNSGDEQFF.

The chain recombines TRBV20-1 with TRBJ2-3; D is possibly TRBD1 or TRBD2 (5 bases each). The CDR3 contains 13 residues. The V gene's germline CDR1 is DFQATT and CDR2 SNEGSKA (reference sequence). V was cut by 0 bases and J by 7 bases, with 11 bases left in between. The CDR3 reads CSAREPGPYTQYF. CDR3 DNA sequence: TGCAGTGCTAGAGAACCGGGACCCTATACGCAGTATTTT.

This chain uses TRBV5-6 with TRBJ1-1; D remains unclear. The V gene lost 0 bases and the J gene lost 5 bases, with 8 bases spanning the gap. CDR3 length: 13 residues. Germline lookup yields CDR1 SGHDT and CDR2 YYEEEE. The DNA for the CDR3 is TGTGCCAGCAGCTTGGTTCTGGGGACTGAAGCTTTCTTT. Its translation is CASSLVLGTEAFF.

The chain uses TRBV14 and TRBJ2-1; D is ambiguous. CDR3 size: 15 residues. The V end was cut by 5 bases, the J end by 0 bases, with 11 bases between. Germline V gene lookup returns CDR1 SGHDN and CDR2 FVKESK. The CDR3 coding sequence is TGTGCCAGCAGCTCAGGTTACCGCTCCTACAATGAGCAGTTCTTC. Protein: CASSSGYRSYNEQFF. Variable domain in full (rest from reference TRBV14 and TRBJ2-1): EAGVTQFPSHSVIEKGQTVTLRCDPISGHDNLYWYRRVMGKEIKFLLHFVKESKQDESGMPNNRFLAERTGGTYSTLKVQPAELEDSGVYFCASSSGYRSYNEQFFGPGTRLTVL.

The CDR3 reads CASSFLPRTGKEEDEQYF. The CDR3 bases are TGTGCCAGCAGTTTTCTACCGAGGACAGGGAAGGAAGAGGACGAGCAGTACTTC. The chain recombines TRBV12-3 or TRBV12-4 with TRBJ2-7, with 8 bases matching TRBD1. The junction had 18 bases not matched to a gene; V was cut back by 3 bases and J by 5 bases. This CDR3 region has 18 residues.

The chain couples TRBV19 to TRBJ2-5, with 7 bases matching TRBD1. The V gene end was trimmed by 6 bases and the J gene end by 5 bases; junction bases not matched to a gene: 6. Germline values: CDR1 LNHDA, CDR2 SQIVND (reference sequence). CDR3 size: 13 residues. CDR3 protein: CASSATGRETQYF. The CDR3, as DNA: TGTGCCAGTAGCGCGACAGGGCGGGAGACCCAGTACTTC.

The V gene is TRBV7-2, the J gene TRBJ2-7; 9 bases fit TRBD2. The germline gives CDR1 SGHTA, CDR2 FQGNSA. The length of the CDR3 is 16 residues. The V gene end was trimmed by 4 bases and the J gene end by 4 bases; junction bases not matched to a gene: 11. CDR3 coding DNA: TGTGCCAGCAGCTCACTTAGCGGGAGCCCTGGGTACGAGCAGTACTTC. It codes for CASSSLSGSPGYEQYF.

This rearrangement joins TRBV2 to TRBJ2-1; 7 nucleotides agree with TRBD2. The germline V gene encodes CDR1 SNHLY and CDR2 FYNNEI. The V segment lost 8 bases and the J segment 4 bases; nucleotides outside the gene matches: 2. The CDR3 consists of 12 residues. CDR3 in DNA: TGTGCCAGCGGGGGGGAGTACAATGAGCAGTTCTTC. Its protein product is CASGGEYNEQFF. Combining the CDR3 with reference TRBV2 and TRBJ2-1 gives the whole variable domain EPEVTQTPSHQVTQMGQEVILRCVPISNHLYFYWYRQILGQKVEFLVSFYNNEISEKSEIFDDQFSVERPDGSNFTLKIRSTKLEDSAMYFCASGGEYNEQFFGPGTRLTVL.

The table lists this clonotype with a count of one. In nucleotides, the CDR3 is TGTGCCAGCAGTTACCCGACACAAACTGGACAGGGCCCCACAGATACGCAGTATTTT. It translates to CASSYPTQTGQGPTDTQYF. The chain employs TRBV6-5 and TRBJ2-3; 8 bases are shared with TRBD1. The CDR3 loop spans 19 amino acids. Germline assignment: CDR1 MNHEY and CDR2 SVGAGI. Losses at the gene ends were 2 bases for V and 2 bases for J; bases not matched to a gene: 15.

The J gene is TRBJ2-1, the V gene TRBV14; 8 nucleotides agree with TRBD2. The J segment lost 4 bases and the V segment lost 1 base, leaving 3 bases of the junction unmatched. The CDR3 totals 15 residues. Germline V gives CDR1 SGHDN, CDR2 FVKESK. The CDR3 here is CASSQGTSLYNEQFF. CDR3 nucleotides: TGTGCCAGCAGCCAAGGGACTAGCCTATACAATGAGCAGTTCTTC.

CDR3 in amino acids: CSVDAGTGVKSGELFF. CDR3 bases: TGCAGCGTTGATGCCGGGACAGGGGTGAAGTCCGGGGAGCTGTTTTTT. This sequence joins TRBV29-1 and TRBJ2-2; 10 bases fit TRBD1. Germline CDR1 SQVTM, CDR2 ANQGSEA. The trim removed 3 bases at V and 6 bases at J, leaving 10 bases unmatched. This CDR3 spans 16 amino acids.

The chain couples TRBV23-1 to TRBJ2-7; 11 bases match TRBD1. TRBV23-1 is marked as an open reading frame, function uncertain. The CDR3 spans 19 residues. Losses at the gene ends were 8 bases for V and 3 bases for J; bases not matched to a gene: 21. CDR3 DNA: TGCGCCAGCTACCACCGAGGACAGGGGGCATTCGACTTGATCTACGAGCAGTACTTC. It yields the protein CASYHRGQGAFDLIYEQYF.

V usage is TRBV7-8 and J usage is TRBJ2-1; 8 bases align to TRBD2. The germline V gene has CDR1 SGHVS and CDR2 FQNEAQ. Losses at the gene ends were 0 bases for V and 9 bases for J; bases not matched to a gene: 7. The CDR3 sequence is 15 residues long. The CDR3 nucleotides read TGTGCCAGCAGCTTAGCGCGGGGGGTCATTTCTGAGCAGTTCTTC. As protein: CASSLARGVISEQFF.